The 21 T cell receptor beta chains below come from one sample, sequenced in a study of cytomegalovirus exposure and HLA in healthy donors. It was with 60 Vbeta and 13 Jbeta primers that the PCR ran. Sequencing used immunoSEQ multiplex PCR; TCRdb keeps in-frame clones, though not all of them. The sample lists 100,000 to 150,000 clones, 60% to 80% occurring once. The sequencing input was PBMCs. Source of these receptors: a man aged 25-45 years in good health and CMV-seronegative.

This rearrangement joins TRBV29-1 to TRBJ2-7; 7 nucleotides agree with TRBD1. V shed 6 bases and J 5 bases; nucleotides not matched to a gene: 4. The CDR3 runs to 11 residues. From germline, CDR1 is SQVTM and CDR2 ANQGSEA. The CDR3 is CSVYDRDEQYF. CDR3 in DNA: TGCAGCGTCTACGACAGGGACGAGCAGTACTTC.

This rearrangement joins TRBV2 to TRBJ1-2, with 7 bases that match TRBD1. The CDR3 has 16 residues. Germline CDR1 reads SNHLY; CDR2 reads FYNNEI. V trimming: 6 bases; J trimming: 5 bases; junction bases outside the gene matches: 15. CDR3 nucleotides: TGTGCCAGCAGCCCCCCCCCGGACAGGCAGGGTTATGGCTACACCTTC. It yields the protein CASSPPPDRQGYGYTF.

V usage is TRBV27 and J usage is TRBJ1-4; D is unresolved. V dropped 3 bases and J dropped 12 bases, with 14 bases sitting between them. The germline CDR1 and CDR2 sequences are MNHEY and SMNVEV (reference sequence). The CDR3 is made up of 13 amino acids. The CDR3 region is CASSFSPRGELFF. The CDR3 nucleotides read TGTGCCAGCAGTTTTTCCCCACGGGGAGAACTGTTTTTT.

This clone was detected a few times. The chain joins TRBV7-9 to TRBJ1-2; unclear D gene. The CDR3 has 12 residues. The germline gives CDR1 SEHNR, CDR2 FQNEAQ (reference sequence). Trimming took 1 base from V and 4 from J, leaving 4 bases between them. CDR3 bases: TGTGCCAGCAGCTTAGACAGCTATGGCTACACCTTC. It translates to CASSLDSYGYTF. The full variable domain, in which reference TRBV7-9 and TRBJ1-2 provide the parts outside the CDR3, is DTGVSQNPRHKITKRGQNVTFRCDPISEHNRLYWYRQTLGQGPEFLTYFQNEAQLEKSRLLSDRFSAERPKGSFSTLEIQRTEQGDSAMYLCASSLDSYGYTFGSGTRLTVV.

The CDR3 nucleotides read TGTGCCAGCAGCCAACAGGGTTCGTCGGGCTACACCTTC. Translation gives CASSQQGSSGYTF. The chain uses TRBV6-5 and TRBJ1-2, with D possibly TRBD1 on 6 matching bases. The CDR3 is 13 residues long. Looked up from germline, CDR1 is MNHEY and CDR2 is SVGAGI. Trimming stripped 6 bases from V and 8 bases from J, with 16 bases between.

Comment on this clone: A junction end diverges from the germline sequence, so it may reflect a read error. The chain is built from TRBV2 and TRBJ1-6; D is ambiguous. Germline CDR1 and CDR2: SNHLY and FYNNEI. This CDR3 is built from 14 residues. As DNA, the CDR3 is TGTGCCAGCAGGGAAGCCGTCCGGAGAGCACCCCTCCACTTT. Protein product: CASREAVRRAPLHF.

CDR3 bases: TGTGCCAGCAGCAGCGGGGGGTCCGGAGATACGCAGTATTTT. This translates into CASSSGGSGDTQYF. The rearrangement uses TRBV7-3 and TRBJ2-3, with 9 bases identical to TRBD2. The CDR3 sequence is 14 residues long. Germline CDR1 SGHTA, CDR2 FQGTGA. V dropped 5 bases and J dropped 5; count of bases not matched to a gene: 5.

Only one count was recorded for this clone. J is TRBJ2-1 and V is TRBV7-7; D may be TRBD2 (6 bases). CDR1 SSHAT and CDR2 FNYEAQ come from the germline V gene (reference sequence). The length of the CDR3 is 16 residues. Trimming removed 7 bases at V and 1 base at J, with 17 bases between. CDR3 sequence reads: CASTPGPAGSYNEQFF. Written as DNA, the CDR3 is TGTGCCAGCACCCCGGGTCCGGCGGGGTCCTACAATGAGCAGTTCTTC.

For the CDR3, the DNA is TGTGCCAGCAGCGAGGGACTAGCGGGGGGAGGTTACAATGAGCAGTTCTTC. Protein product: CASSEGLAGGGYNEQFF. The V gene is TRBV9, the J gene TRBJ2-1; 15 nucleotides agree with TRBD2. From germline, CDR1 is SGDLS and CDR2 YYNGEE. The junction had 5 bases not matched to a gene; V was cut back by 3 bases and J by 4 bases. The CDR3 loop spans 17 amino acids.

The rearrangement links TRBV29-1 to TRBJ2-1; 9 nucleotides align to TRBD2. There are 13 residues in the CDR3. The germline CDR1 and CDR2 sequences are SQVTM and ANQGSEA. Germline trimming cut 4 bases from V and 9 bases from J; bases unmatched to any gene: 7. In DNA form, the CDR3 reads TGCAGCGTTGTTGCAGCGGGGGGCGGTGAGCAGTTCTTC. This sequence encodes CSVVAAGGGEQFF.

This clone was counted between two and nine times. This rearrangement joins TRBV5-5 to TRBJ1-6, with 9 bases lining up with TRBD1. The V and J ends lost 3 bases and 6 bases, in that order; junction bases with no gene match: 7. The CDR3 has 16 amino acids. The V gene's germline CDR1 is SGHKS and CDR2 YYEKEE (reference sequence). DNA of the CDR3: TGTGCCAGCAGCTCGGGACAGGGTTCCGGTAATTCACCCCTCCACTTT. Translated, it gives CASSSGQGSGNSPLHF.

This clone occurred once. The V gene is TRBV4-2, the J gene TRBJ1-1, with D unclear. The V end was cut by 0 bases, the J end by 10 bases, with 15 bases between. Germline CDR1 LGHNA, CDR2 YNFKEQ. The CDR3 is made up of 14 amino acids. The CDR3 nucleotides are TGTGCCAGCAGCCAAGATGACCGGGGTGGAGGAGCTTTCTTT. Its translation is CASSQDDRGGGAFF.

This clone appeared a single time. The CDR3 sequence: CASSLNQLGGDTQYF. The DNA for the CDR3 is TGTGCCAGCAGCCTAAACCAACTAGGGGGAGATACGCAGTATTTT. The chain carries TRBV7-6 and TRBJ2-3; tentatively, D is TRBD1 (6 bases). The CDR3 sequence is 15 residues long. The V end lost 5 bases, the J end lost 5 bases, and 17 bases lay between the germline ends. Per germline, CDR1 SGHVS and CDR2 FNYEAQ.

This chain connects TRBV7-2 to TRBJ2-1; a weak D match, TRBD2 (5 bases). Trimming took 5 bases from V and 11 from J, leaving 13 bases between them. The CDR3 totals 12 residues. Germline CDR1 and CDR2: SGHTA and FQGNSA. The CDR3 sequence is CASSPGVGKQFF. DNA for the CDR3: TGTGCCAGCAGCCCCGGGGTGGGGAAGCAGTTCTTC.

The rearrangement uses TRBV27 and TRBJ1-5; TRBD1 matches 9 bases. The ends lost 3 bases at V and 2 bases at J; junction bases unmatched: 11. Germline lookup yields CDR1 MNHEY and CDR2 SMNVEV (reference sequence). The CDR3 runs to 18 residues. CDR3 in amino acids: CASSFRGQGSGGNQPQHF. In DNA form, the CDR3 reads TGTGCCAGCAGTTTTCGTGGACAGGGGTCCGGGGGCAATCAGCCCCAGCATTTT.

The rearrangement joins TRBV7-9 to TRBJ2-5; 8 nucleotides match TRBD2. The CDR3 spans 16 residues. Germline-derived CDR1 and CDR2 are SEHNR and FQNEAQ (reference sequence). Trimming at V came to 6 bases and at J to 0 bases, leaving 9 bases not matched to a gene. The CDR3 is CASRSRTSRDQETQYF. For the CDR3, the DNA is TGTGCCAGCAGATCTAGGACTAGCAGAGACCAAGAGACCCAGTACTTC.

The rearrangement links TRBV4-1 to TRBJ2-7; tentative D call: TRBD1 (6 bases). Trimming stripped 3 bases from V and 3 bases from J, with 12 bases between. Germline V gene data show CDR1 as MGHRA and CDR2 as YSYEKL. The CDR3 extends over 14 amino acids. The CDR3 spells CASSQVQGLYEQYF. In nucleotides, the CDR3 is TGCGCCAGCAGCCAGGTCCAGGGGCTCTACGAGCAGTACTTC.

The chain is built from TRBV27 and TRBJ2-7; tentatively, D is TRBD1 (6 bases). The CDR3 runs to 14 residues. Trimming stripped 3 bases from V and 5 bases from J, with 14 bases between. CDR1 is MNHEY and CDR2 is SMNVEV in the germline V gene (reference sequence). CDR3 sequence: CASSFGRGRNEQYF. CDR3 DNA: TGTGCCAGCAGTTTCGGAAGGGGGAGAAACGAGCAGTACTTC.

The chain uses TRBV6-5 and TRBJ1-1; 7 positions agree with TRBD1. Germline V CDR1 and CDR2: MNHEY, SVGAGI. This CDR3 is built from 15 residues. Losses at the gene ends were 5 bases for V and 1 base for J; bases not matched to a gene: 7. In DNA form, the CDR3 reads TGTGCCAGCAGTCACCGGGACAGCGAGAACACTGAAGCTTTCTTT. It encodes CASSHRDSENTEAFF.

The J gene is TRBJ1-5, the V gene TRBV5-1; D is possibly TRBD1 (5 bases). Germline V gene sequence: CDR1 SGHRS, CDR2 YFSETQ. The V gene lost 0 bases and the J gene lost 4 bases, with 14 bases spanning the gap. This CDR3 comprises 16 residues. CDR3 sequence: CASSLEPGKNNQPQHF. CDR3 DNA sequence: TGCGCCAGCAGCTTGGAGCCAGGGAAGAATAATCAGCCCCAGCATTTT.

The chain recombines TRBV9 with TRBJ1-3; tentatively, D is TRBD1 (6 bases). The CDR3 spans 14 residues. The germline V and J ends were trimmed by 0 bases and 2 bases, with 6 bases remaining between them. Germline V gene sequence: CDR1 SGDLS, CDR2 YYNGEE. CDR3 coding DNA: TGTGCCAGCAGCGTAGCAGGGGCTGGAAACACCATATATTTT. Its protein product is CASSVAGAGNTIYF.